This TCR beta chain was observed in a study of blood T cell repertoires in COVID-19. Some clones are missing from TCRdb's copy, which holds only in-frame ones; the method was immunoSEQ multiplex PCR. The sample includes roughly 130,000 clones, about 86% of them seen just once. To note about this clone: Within the sample, other DNA sequences also encode this same CDR3.

This CDR3 has 15 amino acids. The germline V gene has CDR1 SGHAT and CDR2 FQNNGV. Losses at the gene ends were 5 bases for V and 4 bases for J; bases not matched to a gene: 9. Sequenced sample: peripheral blood. The sequence was obtained from a woman aged 50 to 60 with acute or convalescent COVID-19. This sequence joins TRBV11-2 and TRBJ2-3; TRBD2 matches 7 bases. Here the CDR3 reads CASSLERGRSDTQYF. In DNA form, the CDR3 reads TGTGCCAGCAGCCTTGAGCGGGGTCGCTCAGATACGCAGTATTTT.